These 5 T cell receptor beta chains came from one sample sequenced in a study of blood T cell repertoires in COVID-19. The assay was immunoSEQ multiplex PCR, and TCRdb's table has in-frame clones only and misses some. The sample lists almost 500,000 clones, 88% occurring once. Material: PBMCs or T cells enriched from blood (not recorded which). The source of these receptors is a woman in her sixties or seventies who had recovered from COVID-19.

The CDR3 nucleotides are TGTGCCAGCAGTTGGTCCGGGACTAGCGCAAACATTCAGTACTTC. Translation: CASSWSGTSANIQYF. The chain couples TRBV11-3 to TRBJ2-4; 10 bases are a match to TRBD2. This CDR3 region has 15 residues. The V segment lost 6 bases and the J segment 6 bases; nucleotides outside the gene matches: 8. Germline V gives CDR1 SGHNT, CDR2 YENEEA.

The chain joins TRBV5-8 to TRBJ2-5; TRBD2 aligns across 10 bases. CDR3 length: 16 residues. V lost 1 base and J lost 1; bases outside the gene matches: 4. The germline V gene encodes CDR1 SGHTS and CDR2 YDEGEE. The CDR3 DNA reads TGTGCCAGCAGCTTGTATCTAGCGGGGGCCCAAGAGACCCAGTACTTC. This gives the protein CASSLYLAGAQETQYF.

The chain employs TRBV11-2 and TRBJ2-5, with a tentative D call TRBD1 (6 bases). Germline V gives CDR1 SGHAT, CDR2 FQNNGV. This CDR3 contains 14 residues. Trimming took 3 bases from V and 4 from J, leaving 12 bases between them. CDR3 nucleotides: TGTGCCAGCAGCTTGGGCAGGGGATCAGAGACCCAGTACTTC. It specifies CASSLGRGSETQYF.

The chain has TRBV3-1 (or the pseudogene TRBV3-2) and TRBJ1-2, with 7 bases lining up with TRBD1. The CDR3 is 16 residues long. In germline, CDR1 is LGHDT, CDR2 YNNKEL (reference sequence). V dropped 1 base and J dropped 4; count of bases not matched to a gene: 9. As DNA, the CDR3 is TGTGCCAGCAGCCAAGGAGTTCGCGGGACAGTCTATGGCTACACCTTC. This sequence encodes CASSQGVRGTVYGYTF.

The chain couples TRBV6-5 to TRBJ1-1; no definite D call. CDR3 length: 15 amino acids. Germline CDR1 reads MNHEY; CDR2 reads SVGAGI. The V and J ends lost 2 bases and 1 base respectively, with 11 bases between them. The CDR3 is CASSYGVGKNTEAFF. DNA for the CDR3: TGTGCCAGCAGTTACGGTGTCGGGAAGAACACTGAAGCTTTCTTT.